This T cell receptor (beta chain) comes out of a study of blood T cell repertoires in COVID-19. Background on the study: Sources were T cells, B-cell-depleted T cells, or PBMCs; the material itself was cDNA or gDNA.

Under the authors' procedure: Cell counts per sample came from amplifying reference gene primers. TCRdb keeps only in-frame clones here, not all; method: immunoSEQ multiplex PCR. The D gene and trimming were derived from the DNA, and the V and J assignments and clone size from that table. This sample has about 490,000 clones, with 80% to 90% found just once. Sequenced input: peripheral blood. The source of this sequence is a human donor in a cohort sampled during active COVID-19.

This CDR3 reads CASSLSSSYEQYF. In DNA, the CDR3 is TGTGCCAGCAGCCTTTCGAGCTCCTACGAGCAGTACTTC. The chain links TRBV28 to TRBJ2-7, with D uncertain. The CDR3 covers 13 residues. The ends were cut back, 6 bases at V and 0 bases at J, with 9 bases in the middle. The germline CDR1 and CDR2 sequences are MDHEN and SYDVKM.